This is a list of T cell receptor beta chains from one sample in a study of blood T cell repertoires in COVID-19. The table came from immunoSEQ multiplex PCR; TCRdb's copy has only in-frame clones and leaves some out. Here the sample spans 200,000 to 300,000 clones, around 86% being singletons. The sample comprised peripheral blood. All receptors come from a woman aged 60-75 years with COVID-19, enrolled during active disease. Both conserved end residues are trimmed from each CDR3. Size is stated for part of the rows, as once, few or many counts, or as a class when the clone is expanded.

V gene	clone size	J gene	CDR3 protein
TRBV28	.	TRBJ2-7	ASSPRRGGLANYEQY
TRBV11-2	.	TRBJ2-7	ASSATSGRSYEQY
TRBV2	.	TRBJ1-1	ASKPRGGGGVTEAF
TRBV15	few	TRBJ2-5	ATSRGSRGAQY
TRBV9	.	TRBJ2-5	ASSGGTSGETQY
TRBV29-1	once	TRBJ1-1	SVVRQVNTEAF
TRBV6-6	.	TRBJ2-3	ASSYGRAGDTQY
TRBV5-1	.	TRBJ1-2	ASSFDGQGNGYT
TRBV19	.	TRBJ2-1	ASSLGKFPPSYNEQF
TRBV7-9	.	TRBJ2-4	ASSLIQGALDLAKNIQY
TRBV10-3	once	TRBJ1-3	AISVGGGSGNTIY
TRBV30	.	TRBJ1-1	AWSVQGRTEAF
TRBV13	.	TRBJ1-2	ASSARLGGTNYGYT
TRBV10-1	.	TRBJ2-3	ATRTGGMADTQY
TRBV27	.	TRBJ1-5	ASSSKPLRPQH
TRBV7-2	once	TRBJ1-1	ASSPGLSNTEAF
TRBV14	few	TRBJ1-6	ASSQGRGYSPLH
TRBV28	.	TRBJ2-5	ASNLSGSETQY
TRBV10-3	.	TRBJ1-5	AISVGGENYQPQH
TRBV28	.	TRBJ2-5	ASSTMTGEATQY
TRBV5-1	once	TRBJ1-6	ASSFGQDPSSYNSPLH
TRBV29-1	.	TRBJ2-7	SAKRQGRGYEQY
TRBV2	.	TRBJ1-5	ASSGTGVGNQPQH
TRBV29-1	.	TRBJ2-3	SVGASGDTQY
TRBV18	few	TRBJ2-7	ASSRESSYEQY
TRBV2	.	TRBJ1-1	ASGGVGRGEAF
TRBV30	.	TRBJ1-5	AWSTGYNQPQH
TRBV14	.	TRBJ1-6	ASSWDRASNSPLH
TRBV7-9	.	TRBJ1-2	ASSLTGYGYT
TRBV7-9	.	TRBJ2-6	ASGRSSGANVLT
TRBV4-2	.	TRBJ2-5	ASSQTSGRSKTQY
TRBV15	.	TRBJ1-1	ATRQGVNTEAF
TRBV4-2	once	TRBJ1-4	ASSQDLWAEKLF
TRBV2	.	TRBJ2-7	ASQRGGARVWYEQY
TRBV25-1	.	TRBJ1-2	ASSGSPRGYT
TRBV7-6	.	TRBJ1-6	ASSEGQAGHSPLH
TRBV28	.	TRBJ1-5	ASRRDSDSNQPQH
TRBV5-1	.	TRBJ2-3	ASSSQAGGTDTQY
TRBV7-2	.	TRBJ1-1	ASTIVSGGNTEAF
TRBV30	few	TRBJ1-5	AWSADRGQPQH
TRBV2	.	TRBJ2-5	ASERQKETQY